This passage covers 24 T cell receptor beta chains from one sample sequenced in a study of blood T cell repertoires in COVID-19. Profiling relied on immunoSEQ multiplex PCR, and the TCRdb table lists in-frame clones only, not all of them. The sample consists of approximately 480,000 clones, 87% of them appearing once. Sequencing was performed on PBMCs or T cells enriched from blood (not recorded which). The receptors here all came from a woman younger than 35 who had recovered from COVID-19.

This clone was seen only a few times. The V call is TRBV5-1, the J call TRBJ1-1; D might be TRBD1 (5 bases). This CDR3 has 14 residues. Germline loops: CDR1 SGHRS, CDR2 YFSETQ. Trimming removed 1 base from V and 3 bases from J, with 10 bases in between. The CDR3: CASSLTTVDTEAFF. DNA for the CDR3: TGCGCCAGCAGCTTGACGACAGTAGACACTGAAGCTTTCTTT.

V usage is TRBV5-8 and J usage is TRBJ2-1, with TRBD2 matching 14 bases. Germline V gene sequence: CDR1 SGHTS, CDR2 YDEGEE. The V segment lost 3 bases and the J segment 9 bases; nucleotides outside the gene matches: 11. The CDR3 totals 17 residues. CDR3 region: CASSSGTSGGARSEQFF. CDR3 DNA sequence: TGTGCCAGCAGCTCGGGGACTAGCGGGGGAGCTAGGAGTGAGCAGTTCTTC.

CDR3: CASNFGGEKEETQYF. DNA of the CDR3: TGTGCCAGCAACTTTGGCGGGGAAAAGGAGGAGACCCAGTACTTC. The rearrangement joins TRBV2 to TRBJ2-5; D may be TRBD2 (6 bases). From germline, CDR1 is SNHLY and CDR2 FYNNEI. Trimming shortened V by 7 bases and J by 5 bases, and 20 bases separated the two germline ends. This CDR3 has 15 residues. Full variable domain (remainder filled in from reference TRBV2 and TRBJ2-5): EPEVTQTPSHQVTQMGQEVILRCVPISNHLYFYWYRQILGQKVEFLVSFYNNEISEKSEIFDDQFSVERPDGSNFTLKIRSTKLEDSAMYFCASNFGGEKEETQYFGPGTRLLVL.

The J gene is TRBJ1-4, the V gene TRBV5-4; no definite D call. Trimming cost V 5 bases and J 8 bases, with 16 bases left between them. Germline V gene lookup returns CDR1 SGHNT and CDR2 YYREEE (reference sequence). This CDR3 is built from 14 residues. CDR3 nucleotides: TGTGCCAGCAGTCTCAACCCGGTAGAAGAAAAACTGTTTTTT. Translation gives CASSLNPVEEKLFF.

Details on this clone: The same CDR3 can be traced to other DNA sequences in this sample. The CDR3 DNA follows: TGCGCCAGCAGCCTCGGGGTCTCCCAAGAGACCCAGTACTTC. Translating gives CASSLGVSQETQYF. The chain has TRBV5-1 and TRBJ2-5; D is possibly TRBD2 (5 bases). Trimming shortened V by 4 bases and J by 1 base, and 11 bases separated the two germline ends. CDR3 size: 14 residues. Germline V gene lookup returns CDR1 SGHRS and CDR2 YFSETQ. The full variable domain, rest sourced from reference TRBV5-1 and TRBJ2-5, is KAGVTQTPRYLIKTRGQQVTLSCSPISGHRSVSWYQQTPGQGLQFLFEYFSETQRNKGNFPGRFSGRQFSNSRSEMNVSTLELGDSALYLCASSLGVSQETQYFGPGTRLLVL.

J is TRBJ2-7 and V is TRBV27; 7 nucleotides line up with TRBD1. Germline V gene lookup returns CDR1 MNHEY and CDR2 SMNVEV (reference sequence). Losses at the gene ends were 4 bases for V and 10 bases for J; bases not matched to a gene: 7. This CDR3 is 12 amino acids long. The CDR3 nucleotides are TGTGCCAGCAGTTCCCGGGACAGTAACCAGTACTTC. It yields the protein CASSSRDSNQYF.

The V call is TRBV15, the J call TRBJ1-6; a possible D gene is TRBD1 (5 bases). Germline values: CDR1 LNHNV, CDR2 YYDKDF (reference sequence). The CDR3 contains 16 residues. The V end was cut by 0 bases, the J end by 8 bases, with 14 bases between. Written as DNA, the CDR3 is TGTGCCACCAGCAGAGATAGGTGGACAACGGATTCACCCCTCCACTTT. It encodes CATSRDRWTTDSPLHF. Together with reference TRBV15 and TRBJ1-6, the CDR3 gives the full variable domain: DAMVIQNPRYQVTQFGKPVTLSCSQTLNHNVMYWYQQKSSQAPKLLFHYYDKDFNNEADTPDNFQSRRPNTSFCFLDIRSPGLGDTAMYLCATSRDRWTTDSPLHFGNGTRLTVT.

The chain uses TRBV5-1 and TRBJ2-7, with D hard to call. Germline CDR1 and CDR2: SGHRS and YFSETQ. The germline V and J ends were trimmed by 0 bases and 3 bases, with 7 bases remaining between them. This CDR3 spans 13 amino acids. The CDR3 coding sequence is TGCGCCAGCAGCTTGGTCCCAAACTACGAGCAGTACTTC. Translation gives CASSLVPNYEQYF.

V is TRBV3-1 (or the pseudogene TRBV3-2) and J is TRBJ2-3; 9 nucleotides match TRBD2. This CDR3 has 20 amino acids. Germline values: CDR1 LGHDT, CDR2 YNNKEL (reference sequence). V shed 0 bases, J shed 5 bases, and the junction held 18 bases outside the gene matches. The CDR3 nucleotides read TGTGCCAGCAGCCAAGAGTACGGCGGGGGGGCCTCGGTTTACGGAGATACGCAGTATTTT. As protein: CASSQEYGGGASVYGDTQYF.

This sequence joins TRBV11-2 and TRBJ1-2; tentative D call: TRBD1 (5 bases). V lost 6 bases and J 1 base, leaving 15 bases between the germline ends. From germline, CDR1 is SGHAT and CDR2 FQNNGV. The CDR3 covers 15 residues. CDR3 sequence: CASRDAGGFNYGYTF. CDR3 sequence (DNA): TGTGCCAGCAGGGATGCGGGGGGATTTAACTATGGCTACACCTTC.

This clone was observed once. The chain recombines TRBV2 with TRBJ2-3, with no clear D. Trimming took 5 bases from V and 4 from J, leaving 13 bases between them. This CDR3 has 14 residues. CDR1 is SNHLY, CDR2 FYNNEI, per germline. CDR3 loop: CASSPRALPDTQYF. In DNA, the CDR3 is TGTGCCAGCAGTCCTCGAGCTCTGCCAGATACGCAGTATTTT.

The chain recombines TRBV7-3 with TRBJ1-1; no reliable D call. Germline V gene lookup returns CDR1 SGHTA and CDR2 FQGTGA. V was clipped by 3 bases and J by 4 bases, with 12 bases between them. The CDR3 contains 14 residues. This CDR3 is CASSFVKTSTEAFF. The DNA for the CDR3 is TGTGCCAGCAGCTTCGTAAAAACTTCCACTGAAGCTTTCTTT.

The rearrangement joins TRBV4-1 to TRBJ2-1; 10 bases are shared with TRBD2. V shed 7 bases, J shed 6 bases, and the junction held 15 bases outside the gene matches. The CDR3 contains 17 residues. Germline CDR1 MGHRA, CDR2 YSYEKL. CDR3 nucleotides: TGCGCCAGCAACCGGATCGGAGCGGGGGGGTCCCGCAATGAGCAGTTCTTC. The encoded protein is CASNRIGAGGSRNEQFF.

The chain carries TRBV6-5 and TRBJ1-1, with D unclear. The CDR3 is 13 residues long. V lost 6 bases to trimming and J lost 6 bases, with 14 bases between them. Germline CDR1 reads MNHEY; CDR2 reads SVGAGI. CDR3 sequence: CASSHRRLPEAFF. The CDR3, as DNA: TGTGCCAGCAGCCACCGCAGGTTACCTGAAGCTTTCTTT.

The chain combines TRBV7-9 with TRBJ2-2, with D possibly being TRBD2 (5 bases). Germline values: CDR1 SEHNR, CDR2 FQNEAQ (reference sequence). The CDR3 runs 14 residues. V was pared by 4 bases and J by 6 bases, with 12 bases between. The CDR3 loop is CASSSLDGAGELFF. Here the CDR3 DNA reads TGTGCCAGCAGCTCCCTAGACGGGGCCGGGGAGCTGTTTTTT.

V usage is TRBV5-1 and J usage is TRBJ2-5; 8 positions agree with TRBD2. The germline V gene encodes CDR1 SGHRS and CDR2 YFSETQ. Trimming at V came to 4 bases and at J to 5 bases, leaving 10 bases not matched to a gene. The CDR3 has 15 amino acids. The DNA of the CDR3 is TGCGCCAGCAGCGCCCAGGTTGGCGGGGGGGAGACCCAGTACTTC. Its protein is CASSAQVGGGETQYF.

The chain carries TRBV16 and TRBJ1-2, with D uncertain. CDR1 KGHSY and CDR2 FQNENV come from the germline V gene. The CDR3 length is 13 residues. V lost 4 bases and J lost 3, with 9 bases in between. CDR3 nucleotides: TGTGCCAGCAGCCGAGAGGCCGACTATGGCTACACCTTC. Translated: CASSREADYGYTF.

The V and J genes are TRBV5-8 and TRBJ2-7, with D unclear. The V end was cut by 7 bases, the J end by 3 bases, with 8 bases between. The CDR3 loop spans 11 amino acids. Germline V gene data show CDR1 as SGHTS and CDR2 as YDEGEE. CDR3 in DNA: TGTGCCAGCCAGAAGTTCTACGAGCAGTACTTC. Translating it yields CASQKFYEQYF.

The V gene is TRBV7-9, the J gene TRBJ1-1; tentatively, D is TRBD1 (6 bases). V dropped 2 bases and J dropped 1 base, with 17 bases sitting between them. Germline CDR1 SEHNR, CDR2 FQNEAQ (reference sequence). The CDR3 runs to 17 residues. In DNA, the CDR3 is TGTGCCAGCAGCTTACAAGTACTACACAGGGAGAACACTGAAGCTTTCTTT. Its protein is CASSLQVLHRENTEAFF.

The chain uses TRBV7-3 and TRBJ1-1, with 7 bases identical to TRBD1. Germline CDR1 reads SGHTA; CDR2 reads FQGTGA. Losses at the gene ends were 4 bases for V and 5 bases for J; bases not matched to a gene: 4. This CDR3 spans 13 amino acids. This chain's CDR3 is CASSSEGATEAFF. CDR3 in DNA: TGTGCCAGCAGCTCCGAGGGGGCGACTGAAGCTTTCTTT. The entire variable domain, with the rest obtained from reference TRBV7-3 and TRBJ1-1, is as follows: GAGVSQTPSNKVTEKGKYVELRCDPISGHTALYWYRQSLGQGPEFLIYFQGTGAADDSGLPNDRFFAVRPEGSVSTLKIQRTERGDSAVYLCASSSEGATEAFFGQGTRLTVV.

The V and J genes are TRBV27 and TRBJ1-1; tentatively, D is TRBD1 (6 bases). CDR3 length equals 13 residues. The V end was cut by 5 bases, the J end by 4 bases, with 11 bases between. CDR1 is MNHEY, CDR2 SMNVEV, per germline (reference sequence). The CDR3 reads CASSDRWGTEAFF. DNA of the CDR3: TGTGCCAGCAGTGACAGGTGGGGCACTGAAGCTTTCTTT.

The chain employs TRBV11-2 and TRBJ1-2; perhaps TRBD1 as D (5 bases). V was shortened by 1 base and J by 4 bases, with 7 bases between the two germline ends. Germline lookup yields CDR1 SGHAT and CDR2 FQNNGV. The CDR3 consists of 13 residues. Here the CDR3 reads CASSLGQFYGYTF. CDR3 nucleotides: TGTGCCAGCAGCTTAGGACAGTTCTATGGCTACACCTTC. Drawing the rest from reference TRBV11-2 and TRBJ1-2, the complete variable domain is EAGVAQSPRYKIIEKRQSVAFWCNPISGHATLYWYQQILGQGPKLLIQFQNNGVVDDSQLPKDRFSAERLKGVDSTLKIQPAKLEDSAVYLCASSLGQFYGYTFGSGTRLTVV.

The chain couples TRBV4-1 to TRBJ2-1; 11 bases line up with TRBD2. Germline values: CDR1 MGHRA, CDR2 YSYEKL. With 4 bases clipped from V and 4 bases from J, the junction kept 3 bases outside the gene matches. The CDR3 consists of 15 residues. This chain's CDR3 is CASSLAGGPYNEQFF. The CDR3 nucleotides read TGCGCCAGCAGCCTAGCGGGGGGGCCGTACAATGAGCAGTTCTTC.

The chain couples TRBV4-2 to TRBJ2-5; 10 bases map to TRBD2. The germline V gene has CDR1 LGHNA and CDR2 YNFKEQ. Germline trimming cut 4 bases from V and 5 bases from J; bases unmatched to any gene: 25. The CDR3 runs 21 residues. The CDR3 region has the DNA TGTGCCAGCAGCCCACGTCGAGCTAGCGGGGGAAATGTGGTTGTGTTGGAGACCCAGTACTTC. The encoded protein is CASSPRRASGGNVVVLETQYF.